This TCR beta chain stems from a study of blood T cell repertoires in COVID-19. Study information: Material from acute and convalescent COVID-19 was sourced from the United States, Italy and Spain. From T cells, B-cell-depleted T cells, or PBMCs came the material, which was cDNA or gDNA.

Under the authors' procedure: The assay estimated nucleated cells by amplifying reference gene primers. Some clones are missing from TCRdb's copy, which holds only in-frame ones; the method was immunoSEQ multiplex PCR. Clone size and the V and J calls come from that table; the DNA yielded D and trimming. The table shows fewer than 90,000 clones, with 78% occurring only once. The J segment lost 6 bases and the V segment lost 7 bases, leaving 11 bases of the junction unmatched. CDR1 is SQVTM and CDR2 is ANQGSEA in the germline V gene. The CDR3 covers 13 residues. This clone was counted once. Seattle patients were enrolled during active infection and followed longitudinally.

The sequencing sample was made of peripheral blood. The sequence was obtained from a man between 65 and 79 years old with COVID-19, enrolled during active disease. This chain connects TRBV29-1 to TRBJ1-1; 7 bases agree with TRBD1. The CDR3: CSAQQGISPEAFF. The CDR3 nucleotides read TGCAGCGCTCAACAGGGGATCTCTCCTGAAGCTTTCTTT.